These T cell receptor beta chains were read from a single sample in a study of blood T cell repertoires in COVID-19. Assay used: immunoSEQ multiplex PCR; TCRdb lists only in-frame clones, some missing. This sample has 200,000 or so clones, with around 82% found just once. The sample was peripheral blood. The receptor source for this set is a woman aged 30 to 39 who had recovered from COVID-19. The CDR3 runs from the conserved cysteine through the conserved F or W. The D gene is left open where the match is weak. Clone size, where shown, is once, few, many, or a class for clones that have expanded.

V: TRBV19
D: TRBD2
length: 17
size: NA
J: TRBJ2-1
CDR3: CASSIRASGRAVDEQFF
DNA: TGTGCCAGTAGTATTAGGGCTAGCGGGAGGGCCGTAGATGAGCAGTTCTTC

V: TRBV28
D: TRBD1
length: 17
size: NA
J: TRBJ1-6
CDR3: CASSSLWDRGSNSPLHF
DNA: TGTGCCAGCAGCTCCCTGTGGGACAGGGGGTCTAATTCACCCCTCCACTTT

V: TRBV6-6
D: NA
length: 15
size: NA
J: TRBJ2-7
CDR3: CASSLPGHQATEQYF
DNA: TGTGCCAGCAGTTTACCGGGACATCAAGCCACCGAGCAGTACTTC

V: TRBV10-2
D: TRBD1
length: 14
size: once
J: TRBJ1-1
CDR3: CASHLTGGNTEAFF
DNA: TGCGCCAGCCACCTAACAGGGGGGAACACTGAAGCTTTCTTT

V: TRBV5-4
D: TRBD1
length: 18
size: once
J: TRBJ2-3
CDR3: CASSFRQGAPYSTDTQYF
DNA: TGTGCCAGCAGCTTCCGACAGGGGGCTCCCTATAGCACAGATACGCAGTATTTT

V: TRBV21-1
D: NA
length: 14
size: NA
J: TRBJ1-1
CDR3: CASSKKGGEMEAFF
DNA: TGTGCCAGCAGCAAAAAGGGGGGGGAGATGGAAGCTTTCTTT

V: TRBV5-4
D: TRBD2
length: 15
size: once
J: TRBJ2-7
CDR3: CASSLDASGEYEQYF
DNA: TGTGCCAGCAGCTTGGACGCTAGCGGGGAATACGAGCAGTACTTC

V: TRBV6-1
D: TRBD1
length: 15
size: NA
J: TRBJ2-5
CDR3: CASTPGQGGQETQYF
DNA: TGTGCCAGCACCCCGGGACAGGGCGGCCAAGAGACCCAGTACTTC

V: TRBV5-1
D: TRBD2
length: 18
size: NA
J: TRBJ2-7
CDR3: CASSFYTGTSGRALEQYF
DNA: TGCGCCAGCAGCTTTTACACTGGGACTAGCGGGAGGGCCCTCGAGCAGTACTTC

V: TRBV27
D: NA
length: 14
size: NA
J: TRBJ1-5
CDR3: CASSLNTPDQPQHF
DNA: TGTGCCAGCAGTTTAAACACACCCGATCAGCCCCAGCATTTT

V: TRBV9
D: TRBD1
length: 14
size: NA
J: TRBJ2-7
CDR3: CASSPGQGGYEQYF
DNA: TGTGCCAGCAGCCCAGGACAGGGTGGTTACGAGCAGTACTTC

V: TRBV9
D: TRBD2
length: 14
size: NA
J: TRBJ2-1
CDR3: CASTEGLAFEEQFF
DNA: TGTGCCAGCACAGAGGGACTAGCGTTTGAGGAGCAGTTCTTC

V: TRBV7-9
D: NA
length: 14
size: NA
J: TRBJ2-3
CDR3: CASSLRGSTDTQYF
DNA: TGTGCCAGCAGCTTAAGGGGCAGCACAGATACGCAGTATTTT

V: TRBV5-1
D: TRBD1
length: 15
size: NA
J: TRBJ1-6
CDR3: CASSTRDRGRGPLHF
DNA: TGCGCCAGCAGCACCCGGGACAGGGGTCGGGGACCCCTCCACTTT

V: TRBV21-1
D: NA
length: 14
size: NA
J: TRBJ2-5
CDR3: CASVKQGNQETQYF
DNA: TGTGCCAGCGTGAAACAGGGTAACCAAGAGACCCAGTACTTC

V: TRBV7-9
D: TRBD1
length: 16
size: NA
J: TRBJ2-7
CDR3: CASSEGGFTSPYEQYF
DNA: TGTGCCAGCAGCGAAGGGGGCTTTACTTCTCCCTACGAGCAGTACTTC

V: TRBV6-5
D: NA
length: 15
size: NA
J: TRBJ1-1
CDR3: CASSYSSRANTEAFF
DNA: TGTGCCAGCAGTTACTCGAGCAGGGCAAACACTGAAGCTTTCTTT

V: TRBV6-5
D: NA
length: 14
size: NA
J: TRBJ1-5
CDR3: CATQEVRSNQPQHF
DNA: TGTGCCACCCAGGAGGTAAGGAGCAATCAGCCCCAGCATTTT

V: TRBV19
D: NA
length: 12
size: once
J: TRBJ1-3
CDR3: CASSRGGNTIYF
DNA: TGTGCCAGTTCCCGGGGGGGAAACACCATATATTTT

V: TRBV3-1/TRBV3-2
D: TRBD2
length: 17
size: NA
J: TRBJ2-3
CDR3: CASSQSGTSGRTDTQYF
DNA: TGTGCCAGCAGCCAATCGGGGACTAGCGGGAGAACAGATACGCAGTATTTT

V: TRBV11-2
D: TRBD2
length: 18
size: NA
J: TRBJ2-4
CDR3: CASSLSFGLAGGGNIQYF
DNA: TGTGCCAGCAGCTTATCGTTTGGACTAGCGGGAGGCGGGAACATTCAGTACTTC

V: TRBV4-1
D: NA
length: 15
size: NA
J: TRBJ1-4
CDR3: CASSQAGRENEKLFF
DNA: TGCGCCAGCAGCCAAGCGGGGAGGGAAAATGAAAAACTGTTTTTT

V: TRBV6-2/TRBV6-3
D: TRBD2
length: 18
size: NA
J: TRBJ2-1
CDR3: CASSLLRRTSGDHNEQFF
DNA: TGTGCCAGCAGTCTGCTTCGTAGGACTAGCGGGGACCACAATGAGCAGTTCTTC

V: TRBV30
D: TRBD1
length: 14
size: NA
J: TRBJ1-2
CDR3: CAWNTGQHNYGYTF
DNA: TGTGCCTGGAATACGGGACAGCATAACTATGGCTACACCTTC

V: TRBV28
D: NA
length: 15
size: NA
J: TRBJ1-6
CDR3: CASSLAGESGSPLHF
DNA: TGTGCCAGCAGTTTAGCGGGGGAAAGCGGTTCACCCCTCCACTTT

V: TRBV29-1
D: TRBD1
length: 14
size: NA
J: TRBJ2-7
CDR3: CSVYPGQGDYEQYF
DNA: TGCAGCGTTTATCCGGGACAGGGGGACTACGAGCAGTACTTC

V: TRBV9
D: NA
length: 14
size: NA
J: TRBJ1-2
CDR3: CASSVGLQGEGYTF
DNA: TGTGCCAGCAGCGTAGGGTTACAGGGAGAAGGCTACACCTTC

V: TRBV19
D: NA
length: 14
size: NA
J: TRBJ1-2
CDR3: CASNLGQDNYGYTF
DNA: TGTGCCAGTAATTTGGGGCAGGATAACTATGGCTACACCTTC

V: TRBV30
D: NA
length: 13
size: NA
J: TRBJ1-1
CDR3: CAWSGRGSTEAFF
DNA: TGTGCCTGGAGTGGTAGAGGGAGTACTGAAGCTTTCTTT

V: TRBV9
D: NA
length: 12
size: NA
J: TRBJ1-2
CDR3: CASSGRDYGYTF
DNA: TGTGCCAGCAGCGGCAGGGACTATGGCTACACCTTC

V: TRBV10-3
D: TRBD2
length: 18
size: NA
J: TRBJ2-3
CDR3: CAAGSGLAGARGTDTQYF
DNA: TGTGCCGCCGGATCGGGACTAGCGGGAGCTCGAGGCACAGATACGCAGTATTTT

V: TRBV7-3
D: TRBD1
length: 13
size: NA
J: TRBJ2-7
CDR3: CASSRDRAGEQYF
DNA: TGTGCCAGCAGCCGTGACAGGGCAGGGGAGCAGTACTTC

V: TRBV6-5
D: NA
length: 13
size: NA
J: TRBJ2-7
CDR3: CASSDSIPYEQYF
DNA: TGTGCCAGCAGTGACTCCATCCCCTACGAGCAGTACTTC

V: TRBV6-2/TRBV6-3
D: TRBD2
length: 15
size: NA
J: TRBJ2-1
CDR3: CASSYLGTSGRNQFF
DNA: TGTGCCAGCAGTTACCTAGGGACTAGCGGGAGGAATCAGTTCTTC

V: TRBV11-2
D: NA
length: 14
size: NA
J: TRBJ1-2
CDR3: CASSLDPTGYGYTF
DNA: TGTGCCAGCAGCTTAGACCCGACAGGCTATGGCTACACCTTC

V: TRBV11-2
D: TRBD2
length: 16
size: NA
J: TRBJ2-1
CDR3: CASSVSSGGFYNEQFF
DNA: TGTGCCAGCAGTGTATCAAGCGGGGGCTTCTACAATGAGCAGTTCTTC

V: TRBV5-1
D: NA
length: 12
size: few
J: TRBJ2-7
CDR3: CASSSVNYEQYF
DNA: TGCGCCAGCAGCTCAGTAAACTACGAGCAGTACTTC

V: TRBV5-4
D: NA
length: 13
size: NA
J: TRBJ2-5
CDR3: CASSFSQDKPQYF
DNA: TGTGCCAGCAGCTTTTCACAGGACAAGCCCCAGTACTTC

V: TRBV28
D: TRBD1
length: 14
size: NA
J: TRBJ1-2
CDR3: CASSFAGGGYGYTF
DNA: TGTGCCAGCAGTTTTGCAGGGGGCGGCTATGGCTACACCTTC

V: TRBV6-5
D: NA
length: 13
size: NA
J: TRBJ2-2
CDR3: CASSYYRAGELFF
DNA: TGTGCCAGCAGTTACTACAGGGCCGGGGAGCTGTTTTTT

V: TRBV9
D: TRBD2
length: 16
size: NA
J: TRBJ2-3
CDR3: CASSVATGLRTDTQYF
DNA: TGTGCCAGCAGCGTAGCTACGGGACTACGCACAGATACGCAGTATTTT

V: TRBV24-1
D: NA
length: 12
size: NA
J: TRBJ1-2
CDR3: CATSEGEDGYTF
DNA: TGTGCCACCAGTGAGGGGGAGGATGGCTACACCTTC

V: TRBV10-1
D: NA
length: 14
size: NA
J: TRBJ2-1
CDR3: CASSESSSSGEQFF
DNA: TGCGCCAGCAGTGAGTCGAGCTCCTCGGGTGAGCAGTTCTTC

V: TRBV19
D: NA
length: 13
size: NA
J: TRBJ2-7
CDR3: CASSHLDRNEQYF
DNA: TGTGCCAGTAGCCACCTCGACAGGAACGAGCAGTACTTC

V: TRBV19
D: TRBD1
length: 13
size: NA
J: TRBJ1-3
CDR3: CASTPTGRNTIYF
DNA: TGTGCCAGTACCCCGACAGGGAGAAACACCATATATTTT

V: TRBV27
D: NA
length: 18
size: NA
J: TRBJ2-2
CDR3: CASSPSPRLARNTGELFF
DNA: TGTGCCAGCAGCCCCAGCCCCCGCCTAGCGAGGAACACCGGGGAGCTGTTTTTT

V: TRBV28
D: TRBD1
length: 14
size: NA
J: TRBJ1-2
CDR3: CASSGTGGDYGYTF
DNA: TGTGCCAGCAGTGGGACAGGGGGTGACTATGGCTACACCTTC

V: TRBV7-9
D: NA
length: 14
size: NA
J: TRBJ1-4
CDR3: CASSFRDKGEKLFF
DNA: TGTGCCAGCAGCTTCCGGGACAAGGGTGAAAAACTGTTTTTT

V: TRBV11-2
D: NA
length: 14
size: NA
J: TRBJ2-7
CDR3: CASSLWTEPYEQYF
DNA: TGTGCCAGCAGCTTATGGACAGAGCCCTACGAGCAGTACTTC

V: TRBV6-5
D: NA
length: 15
size: NA
J: TRBJ2-1
CDR3: CASRRKISSYNEQFF
DNA: TGTGCCAGCAGGAGGAAGATTAGCTCCTACAATGAGCAGTTCTTC

V: TRBV30
D: NA
length: 16
size: few
J: TRBJ2-7
CDR3: CAWSVDTGDPNYEQYF
DNA: TGTGCCTGGAGTGTAGATACAGGAGACCCAAACTACGAGCAGTACTTC

V: TRBV5-5
D: NA
length: 15
size: NA
J: TRBJ1-4
CDR3: CASSWPGATNEKLFF
DNA: TGTGCCAGCAGTTGGCCAGGGGCAACTAATGAAAAACTGTTTTTT

V: TRBV3-1/TRBV3-2
D: NA
length: 16
size: NA
J: TRBJ1-6
CDR3: CASSPQGGASNSPLHF
DNA: TGTGCCAGCAGCCCTCAAGGGGGGGCCAGTAATTCACCCCTCCACTTT

V: TRBV6-5
D: TRBD1
length: 15
size: NA
J: TRBJ1-2
CDR3: CARGTGGGEGYGYTF
DNA: TGTGCCAGGGGGACAGGGGGCGGAGAGGGCTATGGCTACACCTTC

V: TRBV7-3
D: TRBD2
length: 18
size: many
J: TRBJ2-2
CDR3: CASSLHPSGIGNTGELFF
DNA: TGTGCCAGCAGCTTACACCCCAGCGGGATAGGGAACACCGGGGAGCTGTTTTTT

V: TRBV28
D: TRBD2
length: 16
size: NA
J: TRBJ2-1
CDR3: CASSRLAGVGGNEQFF
DNA: TGTGCCAGCAGTCGACTAGCGGGAGTGGGGGGCAATGAGCAGTTCTTC

V: TRBV15
D: NA
length: 16
size: NA
J: TRBJ1-6
CDR3: CATSRDAGRRNSPLHF
DNA: TGTGCCACCAGCAGAGATGCAGGAAGAAGGAATTCACCCCTCCACTTT

V: TRBV3-1/TRBV3-2
D: NA
length: 14
size: once
J: TRBJ1-2
CDR3: CASNSLDRNYGYTF
DNA: TGTGCCAGCAATAGCCTCGACAGAAACTATGGCTACACCTTC

V: TRBV6-5
D: TRBD2
length: 15
size: few
J: TRBJ2-1
CDR3: CASSYSTSGHNEQFF
DNA: TGTGCCAGCAGTTACTCGACTAGCGGACACAATGAGCAGTTCTTC

V: TRBV7-2
D: TRBD1
length: 16
size: few
J: TRBJ2-7
CDR3: CASSLGPTGVPYEQYF
DNA: TGTGCCAGCAGCTTAGGGCCGACAGGGGTGCCCTACGAGCAGTACTTC